This T cell receptor (beta chain) was profiled in a study of shared clonotypes between healthy human individuals. On the study more broadly: Aged between 18 and 49, the donors were a couple of women and a few men.

The assay was immunoSEQ multiplex PCR, and TCRdb's table has in-frame clones only and misses some. The sample carries hundreds of thousands of clones, about 95% recorded once. CD8 cells regarded as naive lacked CD45RO, were positively chosen for CCR7, and omitted terminally differentiated effector memory CD45RA+ cells. HIV-negative, healthy adults without recent acute infections or vaccinations were the donors. The sample comprised naive CD8+ T cells sorted from blood. The sequence was obtained from a woman aged 30 to 39 in good health.

The CDR3 here is CASSYSGARTF. The CDR3 coding sequence is TGTGCCAGCAGTTATTCAGGGGCCCGGACCTTC. This sequence joins TRBV28 and TRBJ1-2; D is perhaps TRBD1 (6 bases). Germline CDR1 is MDHEN and CDR2 is SYDVKM. V lost 4 bases and J lost 14, with 14 bases in between. The CDR3 spans 11 residues.